The 7 T cell receptor beta chains below all came from one sample that was sequenced in a study of blood T cell repertoires in COVID-19. Libraries were prepared by immunoSEQ multiplex PCR; TCRdb keeps only in-frame clonotypes and omits some of them. The sample holds just under 350,000 clones; 88% are singletons and the top ten take just under 7.5%. Sequenced material: peripheral blood. The receptor source for this set is a woman aged 65 to 85 with COVID-19, enrolled during active disease.

This chain links TRBV6-6 with TRBJ2-3, with 7 positions matching TRBD2. The germline gives CDR1 MNHNY, CDR2 SVGAGI (reference sequence). There are 15 residues in the CDR3. The V gene end was trimmed by 6 bases and the J gene end by 0 bases; junction bases not matched to a gene: 6. DNA for the CDR3: TGTGCCAGCAGCGCTCCTAGCGGAAGCACAGATACGCAGTATTTT. Translation: CASSAPSGSTDTQYF.

V is TRBV12-3 or TRBV12-4 and J is TRBJ1-2; 9 bases are shared with TRBD1. V shed 7 bases and J 3 bases; nucleotides not matched to a gene: 3. The CDR3 contains 13 residues. The CDR3 DNA reads TGTGCCAGCACTGGACAGGGGCACTATGGCTACACCTTC. Amino acids: CASTGQGHYGYTF.

The gene calls are TRBV10-3 and TRBJ2-1; D unresolved. The CDR3 consists of 13 residues. V was cut by 3 bases and J by 4 bases, with 7 bases left in between. Germline CDR1 and CDR2: ENHRY and SYGVKD. CDR3 nucleotides: TGTGCCATCAGTGACAGTTTATACAATGAGCAGTTCTTC. Amino acid sequence: CAISDSLYNEQFF.

CDR3 nucleotides: TGCGCCAGCAGCTTGGAGGGGGTGGCAGATACGCAGTATTTT. Its protein product is CASSLEGVADTQYF. The J gene is TRBJ2-3, the V gene TRBV5-1, with D perhaps TRBD1 (6 bases). Germline CDR1 and CDR2: SGHRS and YFSETQ. V was cut by 0 bases and J by 4 bases, with 9 bases left in between. The CDR3 runs to 14 residues.

This chain joins TRBV28 and TRBJ2-5; 7 bases align to TRBD2. Germline trimming cut 2 bases from V and 4 bases from J; bases unmatched to any gene: 13. Germline V lookup: CDR1 MDHEN, CDR2 SYDVKM. The CDR3 is made up of 17 amino acids. The CDR3 is CASSLMNGGSVAETQYF. The DNA of the CDR3 is TGTGCCAGCAGTTTAATGAACGGGGGGAGTGTTGCAGAGACCCAGTACTTC.

There are a few counts of this clone. The V gene is TRBV27, the J gene TRBJ1-1; no clear D. From germline, CDR1 is MNHEY and CDR2 SMNVEV (reference sequence). Trimming took off 3 bases at V and 6 bases at J, with 5 bases between the two ends. The CDR3 has 11 residues. The CDR3 here is CASSFGAEAFF. The CDR3 DNA reads as TGTGCCAGCAGTTTCGGGGCTGAAGCTTTCTTT.

The count of this clone is one. The chain recombines TRBV5-1 with TRBJ1-1; 8 bases map to TRBD1. CDR1 SGHRS and CDR2 YFSETQ come from the germline V gene. V was clipped by 0 bases and J by 4 bases; unmatched bases: 5. The CDR3 length is 15 residues. CDR3 nucleotide sequence: TGCGCCAGCAGCTTGGTGGGCAGGGGGCTCACTGAAGCTTTCTTT. It yields the protein CASSLVGRGLTEAFF.